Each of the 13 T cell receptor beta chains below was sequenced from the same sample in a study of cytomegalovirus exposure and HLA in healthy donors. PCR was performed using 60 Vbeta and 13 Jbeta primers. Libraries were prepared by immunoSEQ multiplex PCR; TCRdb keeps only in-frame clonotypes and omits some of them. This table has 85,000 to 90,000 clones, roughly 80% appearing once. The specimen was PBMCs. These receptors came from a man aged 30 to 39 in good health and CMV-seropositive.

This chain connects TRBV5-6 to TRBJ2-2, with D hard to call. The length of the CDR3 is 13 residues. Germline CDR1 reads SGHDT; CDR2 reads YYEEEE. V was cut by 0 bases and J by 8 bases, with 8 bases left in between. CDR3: CASSLALRGELFF. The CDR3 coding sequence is TGTGCCAGCAGCTTGGCTTTGAGGGGGGAGCTGTTTTTT.

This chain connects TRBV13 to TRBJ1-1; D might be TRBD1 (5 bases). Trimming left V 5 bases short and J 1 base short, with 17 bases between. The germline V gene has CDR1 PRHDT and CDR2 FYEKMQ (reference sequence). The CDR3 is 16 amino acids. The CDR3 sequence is CASSPPYDSPNTEAFF. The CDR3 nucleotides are TGTGCCAGCAGCCCCCCTTACGACAGCCCGAACACTGAAGCTTTCTTT.

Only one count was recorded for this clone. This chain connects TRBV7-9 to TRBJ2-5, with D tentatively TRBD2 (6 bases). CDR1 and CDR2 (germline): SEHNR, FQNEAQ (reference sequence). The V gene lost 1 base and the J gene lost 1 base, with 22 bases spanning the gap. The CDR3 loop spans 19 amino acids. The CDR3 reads CASSLVSTFTSWGQETQYF. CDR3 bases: TGTGCCAGCAGCTTAGTTTCTACGTTTACTAGCTGGGGCCAAGAGACCCAGTACTTC.

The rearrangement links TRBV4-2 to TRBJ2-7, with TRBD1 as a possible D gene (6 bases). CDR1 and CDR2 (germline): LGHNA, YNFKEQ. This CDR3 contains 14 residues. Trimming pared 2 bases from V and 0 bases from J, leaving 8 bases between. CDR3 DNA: TGTGCCAGCAGCCAAACAGGGCTCTCCTACGAGCAGTACTTC. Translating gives CASSQTGLSYEQYF.

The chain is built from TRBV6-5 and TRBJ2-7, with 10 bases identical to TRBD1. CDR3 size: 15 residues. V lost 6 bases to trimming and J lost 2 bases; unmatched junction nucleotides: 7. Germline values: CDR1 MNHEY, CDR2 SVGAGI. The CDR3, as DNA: TGTGCCAGCAGCGCGGGGACAGGGGCTACCTACGAGCAGTACTTC. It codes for CASSAGTGATYEQYF.

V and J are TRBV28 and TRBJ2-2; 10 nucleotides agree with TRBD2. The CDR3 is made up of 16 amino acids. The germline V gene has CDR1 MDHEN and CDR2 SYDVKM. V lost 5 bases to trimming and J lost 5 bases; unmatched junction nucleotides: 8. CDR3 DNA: TGTGCCAGCAGTACCCCAGCGGGGGGGCGGACCGGGGAGCTGTTTTTT. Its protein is CASSTPAGGRTGELFF.

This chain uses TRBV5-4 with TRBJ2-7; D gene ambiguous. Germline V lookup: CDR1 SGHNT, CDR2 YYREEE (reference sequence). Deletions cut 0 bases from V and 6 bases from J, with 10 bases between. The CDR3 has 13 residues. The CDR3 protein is CASSLEPPPEQYF. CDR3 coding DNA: TGTGCCAGCAGCTTGGAGCCCCCGCCCGAGCAGTACTTC. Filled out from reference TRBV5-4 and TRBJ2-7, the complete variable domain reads ETGVTQSPTHLIKTRGQQVTLRCSSQSGHNTVSWYQQALGQGPQFIFQYYREEENGRGNFPPRFSGLQFPNYSSELNVNALELDDSALYLCASSLEPPPEQYFGPGTRLTVT.

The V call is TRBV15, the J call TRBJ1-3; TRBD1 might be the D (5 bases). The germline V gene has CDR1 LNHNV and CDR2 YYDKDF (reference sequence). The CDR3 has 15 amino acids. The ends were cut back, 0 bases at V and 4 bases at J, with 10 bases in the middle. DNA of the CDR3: TGTGCCACCAGCAGAGACCGGGGGAACGGAAACACCATATATTTT. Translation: CATSRDRGNGNTIYF.

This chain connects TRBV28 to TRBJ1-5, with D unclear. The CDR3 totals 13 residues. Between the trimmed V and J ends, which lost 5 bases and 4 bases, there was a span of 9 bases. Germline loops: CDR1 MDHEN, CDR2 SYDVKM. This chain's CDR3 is CASSLIMNQPQHF. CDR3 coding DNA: TGTGCCAGCAGTCTAATCATGAATCAGCCCCAGCATTTT.

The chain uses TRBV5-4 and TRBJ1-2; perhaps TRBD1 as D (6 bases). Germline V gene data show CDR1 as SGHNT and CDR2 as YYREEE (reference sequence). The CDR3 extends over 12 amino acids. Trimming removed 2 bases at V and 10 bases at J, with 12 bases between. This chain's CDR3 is CASSLQGSVYTF. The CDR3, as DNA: TGTGCCAGCAGCTTACAGGGTAGTGTCTACACCTTC.

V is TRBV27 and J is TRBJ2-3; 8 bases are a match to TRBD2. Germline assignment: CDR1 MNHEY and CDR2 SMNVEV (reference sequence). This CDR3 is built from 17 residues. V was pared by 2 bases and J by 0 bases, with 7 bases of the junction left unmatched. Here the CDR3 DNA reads TGTGCCAGCAGTTTACCCCGGTCGGGGGGGAGCACAGATACGCAGTATTTT. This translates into CASSLPRSGGSTDTQYF.

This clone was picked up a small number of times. The chain's CDR3 is CASSEGHSTNTEAFF. The CDR3 DNA is TGCGCCAGCAGCGAGGGTCATAGTACAAACACTGAAGCTTTCTTT. The rearrangement links TRBV5-1 to TRBJ1-1; D unresolved. This CDR3 is 15 amino acids long. V was shortened by 4 bases and J by 2 bases, with 15 bases between the two germline ends. Germline V gene data show CDR1 as SGHRS and CDR2 as YFSETQ.

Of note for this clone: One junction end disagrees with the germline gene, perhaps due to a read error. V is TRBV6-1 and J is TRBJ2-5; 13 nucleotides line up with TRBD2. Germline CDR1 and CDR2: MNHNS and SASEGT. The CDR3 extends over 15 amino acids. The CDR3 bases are TGTGTCAGCAGTAGACTAGCGGGGGGTCAAGAGACCCAGTACTTC. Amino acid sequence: CVSSRLAGGQETQYF.